This T cell receptor (beta chain) is from a study of blood T cell repertoires in COVID-19. V dropped 6 bases and J dropped 4; count of bases not matched to a gene: 6. This CDR3 has 13 amino acids. Looked up from germline, CDR1 is SGHNT and CDR2 is YYREEE (reference sequence). The data were produced by immunoSEQ multiplex PCR, yet TCRdb's version contains in-frame clones alone and is incomplete. The sample yields approximately 100,000 clones, approximately 86% seen once. The receptor was isolated from a human donor in a cohort sampled during active COVID-19. The sample taken for sequencing was peripheral blood. The gene calls are TRBV5-4 and TRBJ1-2; 7 nucleotides line up with TRBD1. The CDR3: CASNRGGSYGYTF. For the CDR3, the DNA is TGTGCCAGCAACCGAGGGGGCAGCTATGGCTACACCTTC. The full variable domain, completed using reference TRBV5-4 and TRBJ1-2, is ETGVTQSPTHLIKTRGQQVTLRCSSQSGHNTVSWYQQALGQGPQFIFQYYREEENGRGNFPPRFSGLQFPNYSSELNVNALELDDSALYLCASNRGGSYGYTFGSGTRLTVV.